The 20 T cell receptor beta chains below were found in one sample sequenced in a study of CD8 T cells in ankylosing spondylitis. Study-wide findings and caveats: Eight highly homologous variants formed a TCR beta motif that appeared characteristic of ankylosing spondylitis blood.

TCRdb reanalysed the 5' RACE reads using MiXCR and keeps one entry per CDR3 protein. The sample yields about 540,000 distinct CDR3 sequences, about 12% seen once. No cognate antigen is known for these TCRs. The sequencing input was blood, either unsorted or a sorted T cell fraction (not recorded which). These receptors originate from a male donor with ankylosing spondylitis.

The genes are TRBV30 and TRBJ1-2; D is possibly TRBD1 (6 bases). Germline V gene sequence: CDR1 GTSNPN, CDR2 SVGIG (reference sequence). The V end lost 7 bases, the J end lost 4 bases, and 16 bases lay between the germline ends. The CDR3 sequence is 13 residues long. The CDR3 DNA follows: TGTGCCTCGCAGGGGATTGCTCCCTATGGCTACACCTTC. Amino acids: CASQGIAPYGYTF. The whole variable domain, remainder taken from reference TRBV30 and TRBJ1-2, is SQTIHQWPATLVQPVGSPLSLECTVEGTSNPNLYWYRQAAGRGLQLLFYSVGIGQISSEVPQNLSASRPQDRQFILSSKKLLLSDSGFYLCASQGIAPYGYTFGSGTRLTVV.

This clonotype was picked up a small number of times. The rearrangement joins TRBV5-6 to TRBJ2-5; D remains ambiguous. The CDR3 is 15 residues long. Trimming pared 0 bases from V and 2 bases from J, leaving 11 bases between. Germline CDR1 SGHDT, CDR2 YYEEEE. In DNA form, the CDR3 reads TGTGCCAGCAGCTTGGGACTCGTTAGGCAAGAGACCCAGTACTTC. Its translation: CASSLGLVRQETQYF.

This clonotype turned up a few times. J is TRBJ1-1 and V is TRBV20-1; D is unclear. Germline lookup yields CDR1 DFQATT and CDR2 SNEGSKA (reference sequence). The CDR3 is 12 residues long. Trimming stripped 2 bases from V and 1 base from J, with 5 bases between. CDR3 in DNA: TGCAGTGCTAGAAAGCAGAACACTGAAGCTTTCTTT. Amino acids: CSARKQNTEAFF.

This clonotype was observed a handful of times. The CDR3 spells CASSTGLAGGIDTQYF. The CDR3 DNA follows: TGTGCCAGCAGCACAGGACTAGCGGGAGGTATCGATACGCAGTATTTT. V is TRBV7-7 and J is TRBJ2-3; 14 nucleotides line up with TRBD2. Per the germline V gene, CDR1 is SSHAT and CDR2 is FNYEAQ (reference sequence). This CDR3 contains 16 residues. J gave up 6 bases and V 5 bases, and 7 bases lay outside the gene matches.

This clonotype has a handful of counts. The chain combines TRBV2 with TRBJ2-3; D not certain. Trimming shortened V by 10 bases and J by 0 bases, and 17 bases separated the two germline ends. Germline loops: CDR1 SNHLY, CDR2 FYNNEI. This CDR3 spans 15 amino acids. The CDR3 protein is CATSGRTRSTDTQYF. CDR3 coding DNA: TGTGCCACCTCGGGCCGAACACGGAGCACAGATACGCAGTATTTT.

The chain recombines TRBV29-1 with TRBJ1-1, with no clear D. V lost 2 bases and J lost 4, with 14 bases in between. This CDR3 region has 14 residues. Germline V gene data show CDR1 as SQVTM and CDR2 as ANQGSEA. CDR3 in amino acids: CSVETGSRATEAFF. CDR3 nucleotide sequence: TGCAGCGTTGAAACTGGGAGCCGGGCCACTGAAGCTTTCTTT. Together with reference TRBV29-1 and TRBJ1-1, the CDR3 gives the full variable domain: SAVISQKPSRDICQRGTSLTIQCQVDSQVTMMFWYRQQPGQSLTLIATANQGSEATYESGFVIDKFPISRPNLTFSTLTVSNMSPEDSSIYLCSVETGSRATEAFFGQGTRLTVV.

This clonotype showed up just a few times. The rearrangement links TRBV27 to TRBJ2-1; 8 positions agree with TRBD2. Germline V lookup: CDR1 MNHEY, CDR2 SMNVEV (reference sequence). The CDR3 runs 16 residues. V was pared by 8 bases and J by 4 bases, with 13 bases of the junction left unmatched. The CDR3 is CASSVTALAVYNEQFF. The CDR3 nucleotides read TGTGCCAGCTCTGTCACGGCACTAGCGGTTTACAATGAGCAGTTCTTC.

The J gene is TRBJ1-3, the V gene TRBV15; D may be TRBD1 (5 bases). This CDR3 comprises 14 residues. Trimming took 0 bases from V and 2 from J, leaving 5 bases between them. Germline V gene lookup returns CDR1 LNHNV and CDR2 YYDKDF (reference sequence). The CDR3 is CATSRDRAGNTIYF. The CDR3 nucleotides read TGTGCCACCAGCAGAGACAGGGCTGGAAACACCATATATTTT.

The J gene is TRBJ2-1, the V gene TRBV11-2; TRBD2 agrees at 10 bases. Germline CDR1 is SGHAT and CDR2 is FQNNGV. The CDR3 is 14 residues long. V was clipped by 3 bases and J by 9 bases; unmatched bases: 5. The CDR3 protein is CASSLGLALGEQFF. Here the CDR3 DNA reads TGTGCCAGCAGCTTGGGACTAGCGTTAGGTGAGCAGTTCTTC.

This clonotype occurred a few times. The rearrangement links TRBV27 to TRBJ2-1; TRBD1 agrees at 10 bases. Germline values: CDR1 MNHEY, CDR2 SMNVEV (reference sequence). Unmatched junction bases numbered 8, after V lost 5 bases and J lost 7 bases. The CDR3 contains 15 residues. The CDR3 here is CASSPWTGGKNEQFF. In DNA form, the CDR3 reads TGTGCCAGCAGTCCGTGGACAGGGGGTAAGAATGAGCAGTTCTTC.

The chain is built from TRBV18 and TRBJ2-7; maybe TRBD2 (6 bases). Trimming pared 5 bases from V and 3 bases from J, leaving 14 bases between. CDR1 and CDR2 from the germline V gene are KGHSH and LQKENI. The CDR3 has 14 residues. CDR3 sequence reads: CASSAFSGNYEQYV. In DNA, the CDR3 is TGTGCCAGCTCAGCCTTTAGCGGAAACTACGAGCAGTACGTC.

This clonotype was counted at least ten times. The chain carries TRBV7-9 and TRBJ2-7; no definite D call. CDR3 size: 13 residues. Germline V gives CDR1 SEHNR, CDR2 FQNEAQ (reference sequence). Trimming cost V 1 base and J 0 bases, with 4 bases left between them. The CDR3 sequence is CASSLDSSYEQYF. For the CDR3, the DNA is TGTGCCAGCAGCTTAGACAGCTCCTACGAGCAGTACTTC. Together with reference TRBV7-9 and TRBJ2-7, the CDR3 gives the full variable domain: DTGVSQNPRHKITKRGQNVTFRCDPISEHNRLYWYRQTLGQGPEFLTYFQNEAQLEKSRLLSDRFSAERPKGSFSTLEIQRTEQGDSAMYLCASSLDSSYEQYFGPGTRLTVT.

The gene calls are TRBV20-1 and TRBJ1-5; 7 nucleotides match TRBD1. Germline values: CDR1 DFQATT, CDR2 SNEGSKA (reference sequence). There are 15 residues in the CDR3. The ends lost 3 bases at V and 2 bases at J; junction bases unmatched: 7. Here the CDR3 reads CSASLEGAGNQPQHF. The CDR3 coding sequence is TGCAGTGCTAGCTTGGAGGGGGCTGGCAATCAGCCCCAGCATTTT.

This clonotype was counted a few times. This chain connects TRBV20-1 to TRBJ1-6; TRBD1 matches 7 bases. Unmatched junction bases numbered 9, after V lost 2 bases and J lost 8 bases. This CDR3 spans 15 amino acids. Germline V lookup: CDR1 DFQATT, CDR2 SNEGSKA (reference sequence). The DNA for the CDR3 is TGCAGTGCTAGATCATCGACAGGGCGGGATTCACCCCTCCACTTT. This encodes CSARSSTGRDSPLHF.

This clonotype was seen more than once but under ten times. The chain carries TRBV3-1 and TRBJ2-7, with D possibly TRBD2 on 5 matching bases. The CDR3 runs to 17 residues. Germline assignment: CDR1 LGHDT and CDR2 YNNKEL (reference sequence). V lost 0 bases and J 4 bases, leaving 19 bases between the germline ends. The CDR3 is CASSQERISGRGYEQYF. The CDR3 DNA is TGTGCCAGCAGCCAAGAAAGGATAAGTGGGAGAGGGTACGAGCAGTACTTC.

This clonotype was found a few times. The chain employs TRBV9 and TRBJ2-3; 7 nucleotides align to TRBD2. The CDR3 spans 14 residues. V lost 0 bases to trimming and J lost 7 bases; unmatched junction nucleotides: 5. Germline V gene lookup returns CDR1 SGDLS and CDR2 YYNGEE. In nucleotides, the CDR3 is TGTGCCAGCAGCGTAGGGGGAGGGGCGAATACGCAGTATTTT. It is translated as CASSVGGGANTQYF.

The table lists this clonotype with a few counts. V usage is TRBV5-1 and J usage is TRBJ1-4; D remains unclear. This CDR3 has 14 amino acids. V lost 0 bases and J 5 bases, leaving 8 bases between the germline ends. The germline CDR1 and CDR2 sequences are SGHRS and YFSETQ. CDR3 residues: CASSLDGWNEKLFF. As DNA, the CDR3 is TGCGCCAGCAGCTTGGATGGGTGGAATGAAAAACTGTTTTTT.

This clonotype was seen a handful of times. The chain uses TRBV29-1 and TRBJ1-3, with D perhaps matching TRBD1 (6 bases). V was pared by 1 base and J by 2 bases, with 6 bases between. CDR1 and CDR2 from the germline V gene are SQVTM and ANQGSEA. This CDR3 spans 13 amino acids. The chain's CDR3 is CSVEGTAGNTIYF. Written as DNA, the CDR3 is TGCAGCGTTGAAGGGACAGCTGGAAACACCATATATTTT.

This sequence joins TRBV25-1 and TRBJ2-4; D unresolved. The CDR3 contains 15 residues. CDR1 is MGHDK and CDR2 is SYGVNS in the germline V gene. The V end was cut by 3 bases, the J end by 8 bases, with 17 bases between. The CDR3 DNA reads TGTGCCAGCAGTGACCCAACAGAGACCAGCCACATTCAGTACTTC. Translating it yields CASSDPTETSHIQYF.

This clonotype was seen a handful of times. This chain links TRBV29-1 with TRBJ2-7; a possible D gene is TRBD2 (5 bases). CDR1 and CDR2 (germline): SQVTM, ANQGSEA. The CDR3 runs to 12 residues. V dropped 3 bases and J dropped 4 bases, with 10 bases sitting between them. This CDR3 is CSVELPGYEQYF. Here the CDR3 DNA reads TGCAGCGTTGAGTTACCGGGATACGAGCAGTACTTC.